This T cell receptor beta chain was documented in a study of blood T cell repertoires in COVID-19. The length of the CDR3 is 15 residues. CDR1 is MDHEN and CDR2 is SYDVKM in the germline V gene. V lost 5 bases and J lost 5; bases outside the gene matches: 10. Authors' processing steps: For nucleated cells, counts were estimated from reference gene primer amplification. The data were produced by immunoSEQ multiplex PCR, yet TCRdb's version contains in-frame clones alone and is incomplete. The DNA was the basis for D and trimming; V, J and clone size are from that table. The repertoire has a few hundred thousand clones, 85% to 90% of them found once; the top ten carry 0.95% to 1.3%.

The source material was PBMCs or T cells enriched from blood (not recorded which). This clonotype originated in a man younger than 45 who had recovered from COVID-19. The chain links TRBV28 to TRBJ2-7; 9 nucleotides line up with TRBD2. The chain's CDR3 is CASSPRTSAPNEQYF. The CDR3 DNA reads as TGTGCCAGCAGTCCACGGACTAGCGCCCCAAACGAGCAGTACTTC.